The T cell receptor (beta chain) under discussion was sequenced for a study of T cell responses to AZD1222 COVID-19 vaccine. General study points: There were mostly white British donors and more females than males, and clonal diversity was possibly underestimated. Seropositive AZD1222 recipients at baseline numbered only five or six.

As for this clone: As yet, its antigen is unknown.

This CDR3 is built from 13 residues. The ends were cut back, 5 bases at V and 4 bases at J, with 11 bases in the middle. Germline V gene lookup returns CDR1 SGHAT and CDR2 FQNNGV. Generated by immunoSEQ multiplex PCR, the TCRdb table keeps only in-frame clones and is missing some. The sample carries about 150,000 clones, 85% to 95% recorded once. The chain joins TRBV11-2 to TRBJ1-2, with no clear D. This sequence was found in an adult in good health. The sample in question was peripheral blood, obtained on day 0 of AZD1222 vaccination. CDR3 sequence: CASSPGRIYGYTF. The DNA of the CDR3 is TGTGCCAGCAGCCCGGGCAGGATCTATGGCTACACCTTC.